This T cell receptor beta chain was obtained from a study of CD8 T cells in Susac syndrome. Roughly 0.45 to 1 ug RNA was reverse transcribed with random hexamers. Amplification of TCR beta CDR3 spanned 54 Vbeta and 13 Jbeta via immunoSEQ multiplex PCR. TCRdb re-called the immunoSEQ multiplex PCR reads with MiXCR, one entry per CDR3 protein. The sample yields approximately 210,000 distinct CDR3 sequences, roughly 96% seen once. CD8+ and CD4+ T cells circulating in blood were sequenced for TCR beta. The multiple sclerosis controls were treatment-naive patients, and their relapsing-remitting disease was stable or active. The CD8+ and CD4+ T cells were isolated magnetically using a negative isolation approach, whereas the TEMRA cells were enriched by FACS. The V end lost 2 bases, the J end lost 3 bases, and 8 bases lay between the germline ends. CDR1 and CDR2 from the germline V gene are DFQATT and SNEGSKA (reference sequence). The CDR3 spans 12 residues.

This sequence originates from a human donor with multiple sclerosis. Sample: CD4+ T cells from PBMCs. This chain uses TRBV20-1 with TRBJ2-7, with D perhaps given as TRBD1 or TRBD2 (5 bases each). The CDR3: CSARYGGYEQYF. DNA of the CDR3: TGCAGTGCTAGATATGGGGGCTACGAGCAGTACTTC.